What follows are 14 T cell receptor beta chains derived from one specimen sequenced in a study of T cell repertoires in cytomegalovirus infection. TCRdb reanalysed the reads using MiXCR and keeps one entry per CDR3 protein. This table has around 900,000 distinct CDR3 sequences, 31% appearing once. What these receptors recognize is not known. Sequenced material: cultured CD8+ T cells from PBMCs, taken from culture after CMV antigen stimulation. Receptors were obtained from a human donor in good health (CMV status not recorded). Some clones in this sample may be carry-over from other donors' samples.

This sequence joins TRBV5-5 and TRBJ2-1; 11 nucleotides agree with TRBD2. V trimming: 4 bases; J trimming: 6 bases; junction bases outside the gene matches: 6. Germline CDR1 SGHKS, CDR2 YYEKEE (reference sequence). This CDR3 region has 15 residues. The CDR3 region is CASSRIAGGRNEQFF. DNA of the CDR3: TGTGCCAGCAGCCGTATAGCGGGGGGGCGCAATGAGCAGTTCTTC.

The gene calls are TRBV7-9 and TRBJ1-1, with D possibly matching TRBD1 (5 bases). The CDR3 is 15 amino acids. V was pared by 5 bases and J by 2 bases, with 15 bases between. CDR1 is SEHNR, CDR2 FQNEAQ, per germline (reference sequence). The CDR3 DNA reads as TGTGCCAGCAGCCCACAAAGGGGCATAAACACTGAAGCTTTCTTT. Amino acids: CASSPQRGINTEAFF.

The DNA of the CDR3 is TGTGCCAGCAGCGTAGACGGCGGGGGCTACACCTTC. Translation gives CASSVDGGGYTF. The chain combines TRBV9 with TRBJ1-2; unclear D gene. CDR1 and CDR2 (germline): SGDLS, YYNGEE. The CDR3 extends over 12 amino acids. Trimming cost V 0 bases and J 8 bases, with 8 bases left between them.

The chain uses TRBV6-6 and TRBJ2-2, with D hard to call. Trimming cost V 4 bases and J 3 bases, with 9 bases left between them. The CDR3 totals 14 residues. Germline V gene lookup returns CDR1 MNHNY and CDR2 SVGAGI (reference sequence). The CDR3 reads CASSSNPYTGELFF. In DNA form, the CDR3 reads TGTGCCAGCAGTTCCAATCCGTACACCGGGGAGCTGTTTTTT.

The gene calls are TRBV24-1 and TRBJ2-3; TRBD1 is a possible D gene (6 bases). This CDR3 contains 15 residues. The germline V gene has CDR1 KGHDR and CDR2 SFDVKD. The V end lost 3 bases, the J end lost 6 bases, and 15 bases lay between the germline ends. The CDR3 is CATSDPIQGLDTQYF. The CDR3 coding sequence is TGTGCCACCAGTGATCCAATACAGGGTTTGGATACGCAGTATTTT.

This clonotype was seen a handful of times. The chain carries TRBV29-1 and TRBJ2-2; unclear D gene. This CDR3 has 13 residues. V lost 3 bases, J lost 1 base, and 6 bases lay in between. The V gene's germline CDR1 is SQVTM and CDR2 ANQGSEA. The CDR3 is CSVDGENTGELFF. CDR3 bases: TGCAGCGTTGATGGTGAGAACACCGGGGAGCTGTTTTTT.

The rearrangement uses TRBV27 and TRBJ1-6; D might be TRBD1 (5 bases). This CDR3 region has 17 residues. V was shortened by 8 bases and J by 0 bases, with 17 bases between the two germline ends. Germline CDR1 reads MNHEY; CDR2 reads SMNVEV (reference sequence). Here the CDR3 DNA reads TGTGCCAGCGGGGGAGGGCCGGGTAGCTCCTATAATTCACCCCTCCACTTT. This gives the protein CASGGGPGSSYNSPLHF.

The chain joins TRBV6-2 or TRBV6-3 to TRBJ2-1; 15 nucleotides agree with TRBD2. The CDR3 has 17 residues. Germline CDR1 is MNHEY and CDR2 is SVGEGT. Germline trimming cut 6 bases from V and 3 bases from J; bases unmatched to any gene: 6. CDR3 in amino acids: CASSLGTSGGYYNEQFF. The CDR3 DNA is TGTGCCAGCAGCCTCGGGACTAGCGGGGGGTACTACAATGAGCAGTTCTTC.

V and J are TRBV28 and TRBJ1-4, with D hard to call. Trimming took 4 bases from V and 0 from J, leaving 18 bases between them. This CDR3 is 18 amino acids long. The germline CDR1 and CDR2 sequences are MDHEN and SYDVKM. CDR3 in DNA: TGTGCCAGCAGTTCCCCACCCTGGCAGCTCTCAACTAATGAAAAACTGTTTTTT. It yields the protein CASSSPPWQLSTNEKLFF. Full variable domain (outside the CDR3, taken from reference TRBV28 and TRBJ1-4): DVKVTQSSRYLVKRTGEKVFLECVQDMDHENMFWYRQDPGLGLRLIYFSYDVKMKEKGDIPEGYSVSREKKERFSLILESASTNQTSMYLCASSSPPWQLSTNEKLFFGSGTQLSVL.

The gene calls are TRBV12-3 or TRBV12-4 and TRBJ1-2; a weak D match, TRBD1 (5 bases). The CDR3 sequence is 14 residues long. V shed 4 bases and J shed 5 bases, with 14 bases lying between them. The CDR3 DNA is TGTGCCAGCAGTTCGTCCGGGACCCCTTATGGCTACACCTTC. Its protein is CASSSSGTPYGYTF.

This clonotype was seen more than once but under ten times. The rearrangement links TRBV7-9 to TRBJ2-2; D may be TRBD1 (6 bases). The germline V and J ends were trimmed by 6 bases and 4 bases, with 24 bases remaining between them. Per germline, CDR1 SEHNR and CDR2 FQNEAQ (reference sequence). The CDR3 loop spans 18 amino acids. This CDR3 reads CASSSGQKTFLGTGELFF. The CDR3 region has the DNA TGTGCCAGCAGTTCAGGACAGAAGACTTTCTTAGGCACCGGGGAGCTGTTTTTT.

The CDR3 loop reads CASSYPGQGMNTEAFF. Written as DNA, the CDR3 is TGCGCCAGCAGCTATCCGGGACAGGGAATGAACACTGAAGCTTTCTTT. The gene calls are TRBV5-1 and TRBJ1-1, with TRBD1 identical over 9 bases. Germline V gives CDR1 SGHRS, CDR2 YFSETQ. The length of the CDR3 is 16 residues. J gave up 0 bases and V 3 bases, and 6 bases lay outside the gene matches.

Only a few counts were recorded for this clonotype. The chain recombines TRBV6-2 or TRBV6-3 with TRBJ2-1; 7 bases are a match to TRBD1. Germline CDR1 reads MNHEY; CDR2 reads SVGEGT. J was trimmed by 15 bases and V by 9 bases; bases with no gene match: 11. This CDR3 has 11 residues. In DNA form, the CDR3 reads TGTGCCAGTCGTACAGGGGTGTTAGTGTTCTTC. Its translation is CASRTGVLVFF.

In the case of this clonotype: This may be a read error, as it is one base from a much larger clone. The chain couples TRBV7-2 to TRBJ2-3, with D possibly matching TRBD2 (5 bases). The V end lost 1 base, the J end lost 1 base, and 9 bases lay between the germline ends. The CDR3 is made up of 15 amino acids. Germline CDR1 and CDR2: SGHTA and FQGNSA. CDR3: CASSLEWRGTDTQYF. CDR3 nucleotide sequence: TGTGCCAGCAGCTTAGAGTGGCGGGGCACAGATACGCAGTATTTT.